The 15 T cell receptor beta chains reported below all come from one sample, sequenced in a study of blood T cell repertoires in COVID-19. Profiling relied on immunoSEQ multiplex PCR, and the TCRdb table lists in-frame clones only, not all of them. The sample lists approximately 100,000 clones, around 85% occurring once. Sequencing was carried out using peripheral blood. The receptors stem from a man aged 65 to 79 with active or convalescent COVID-19.

This clone was picked up one time. The V and J genes are TRBV3-1 (or the pseudogene TRBV3-2) and TRBJ2-3; 9 bases agree with TRBD2. Looked up from germline, CDR1 is LGHDT and CDR2 is YNNKEL (reference sequence). With 4 bases clipped from V and 4 bases from J, the junction kept 6 bases outside the gene matches. The CDR3 spans 15 residues. CDR3 loop: CASSRSLAGADTQYF. The CDR3 DNA reads TGTGCCAGCAGCCGTAGTTTAGCGGGAGCAGATACGCAGTATTTT.

J is TRBJ2-7 and V is TRBV5-1; 7 bases align to TRBD1. The V segment lost 1 base and the J segment 5 bases; nucleotides outside the gene matches: 9. The germline gives CDR1 SGHRS, CDR2 YFSETQ. The CDR3 sequence is 15 residues long. CDR3 nucleotides: TGCGCCAGCAGCTTGCGAGACAGGGTGGGGGACGAGCAGTACTTC. Translation gives CASSLRDRVGDEQYF.

In this sample, this clone turned up once. The rearrangement joins TRBV2 to TRBJ2-2, with D uncertain. The CDR3 consists of 12 residues. V was clipped by 5 bases and J by 2 bases, with 3 bases between them. Germline CDR1 SNHLY, CDR2 FYNNEI. CDR3 DNA sequence: TGTGCCAGCAGTACAAACACCGGGGAGCTGTTTTTT. Protein product: CASSTNTGELFF.

This clone has a single count. The chain carries TRBV9 and TRBJ2-5; TRBD2 might be the D (5 bases). The CDR3 covers 15 residues. V was trimmed by 0 bases and J by 4 bases, leaving 13 bases between them. Germline assignment: CDR1 SGDLS and CDR2 YYNGEE. This chain's CDR3 is CASSVGPLARETQYF. The CDR3 DNA reads TGTGCCAGCAGCGTAGGCCCTCTAGCAAGAGAGACCCAGTACTTC.

V is TRBV6-1 and J is TRBJ1-4; D possibly corresponds to TRBD1 (6 bases). V lost 2 bases, J lost 8 bases, and 15 bases lay in between. The germline V gene has CDR1 MNHNS and CDR2 SASEGT. The CDR3 totals 15 residues. This chain's CDR3 is CASSEWGRGNEKLFF. CDR3 coding DNA: TGTGCCAGCAGTGAATGGGGGCGTGGAAACGAAAAACTGTTTTTT.

This chain links TRBV30 with TRBJ1-1; weak D call: TRBD1 (5 bases). The CDR3 runs to 11 residues. Germline values: CDR1 GTSNPN, CDR2 SVGIG (reference sequence). V shed 0 bases and J shed 7 bases, with 6 bases lying between them. CDR3 DNA: TGTGCCTGGAGTGTAAGGGGTGAAGCTTTCTTT. Protein product: CAWSVRGEAFF. The full variable domain, its missing parts supplied by reference TRBV30 and TRBJ1-1, is SQTIHQWPATLVQPVGSPLSLECTVEGTSNPNLYWYRQAAGRGLQLLFYSVGIGQISSEVPQNLSASRPQDRQFILSSKKLLLSDSGFYLCAWSVRGEAFFGQGTRLTVV.

This sequence joins TRBV3-1 (or the pseudogene TRBV3-2) and TRBJ1-2; D is unclear. V lost 0 bases and J lost 8, with 7 bases in between. There are 12 residues in the CDR3. CDR1 is LGHDT and CDR2 is YNNKEL in the germline V gene (reference sequence). CDR3 sequence: CASSQDQRGYTF. DNA for the CDR3: TGTGCCAGCAGCCAAGATCAGAGGGGCTACACCTTC.

V usage is TRBV7-3 and J usage is TRBJ2-5; a weak D match, TRBD2 (6 bases). V was trimmed by 2 bases and J by 0 bases, leaving 10 bases between them. Germline assignment: CDR1 SGHTA and CDR2 FQGTGA. This CDR3 comprises 15 residues. The CDR3 protein is CASSLFGGYQETQYF. The CDR3 region has the DNA TGTGCCAGCAGCTTATTCGGAGGGTACCAAGAGACCCAGTACTTC.

V gene TRBV7-3 combines with J gene TRBJ1-6; 7 nucleotides line up with TRBD1. In germline, CDR1 is SGHTA, CDR2 FQGTGA. The V gene end was trimmed by 2 bases and the J gene end by 7 bases; junction bases not matched to a gene: 5. The CDR3 has 15 residues. In DNA form, the CDR3 reads TGTGCCAGCAGCTTAGGGGACAGTAGAAATTCACCCCTCCACTTT. This codes for CASSLGDSRNSPLHF.

V and J are TRBV5-1 and TRBJ2-2; 8 bases are a match to TRBD2. Germline lookup yields CDR1 SGHRS and CDR2 YFSETQ. The CDR3 loop spans 19 amino acids. Unmatched junction bases numbered 13, after V lost 3 bases and J lost 0 bases. The CDR3 loop is CASSSTRGRRSANTGELFF. The CDR3 DNA reads TGCGCCAGCAGCTCCACCCGCGGGAGGCGAAGCGCGAACACCGGGGAGCTGTTTTTT. Based on the CDR3 plus reference TRBV5-1 and TRBJ2-2, the full variable domain is KAGVTQTPRYLIKTRGQQVTLSCSPISGHRSVSWYQQTPGQGLQFLFEYFSETQRNKGNFPGRFSGRQFSNSRSEMNVSTLELGDSALYLCASSSTRGRRSANTGELFFGEGSRLTVL.

This rearrangement joins TRBV5-3 to TRBJ1-4, with 9 bases fitting TRBD1. TRBV5-3 is identified as an open reading frame with a role that is uncertain. The ends lost 4 bases at V and 8 bases at J; junction bases unmatched: 9. The CDR3 runs to 15 residues. The CDR3 DNA reads as TGTGCCAGAAGCCCTTCGGGACAGGGTGACGAAAAACTGTTTTTT. Encoded protein: CARSPSGQGDEKLFF.

This clone was found once. The chain combines TRBV28 with TRBJ1-4; possible D gene TRBD1, 5 bases. CDR1 is MDHEN and CDR2 is SYDVKM in the germline V gene. The CDR3 covers 14 residues. V lost 8 bases and J lost 0, with 10 bases in between. The CDR3 is CASRQGSTNEKLFF. Written as DNA, the CDR3 is TGTGCCAGCCGTCAGGGATCAACTAATGAAAAACTGTTTTTT.

The chain combines TRBV6-5 with TRBJ1-1, with D unresolved. CDR3 size: 14 residues. Germline values: CDR1 MNHEY, CDR2 SVGAGI. V shed 8 bases and J shed 2 bases, with 15 bases lying between them. The CDR3 sequence is CASWRGPTNTEAFF. CDR3 bases: TGTGCCAGCTGGCGGGGTCCTACCAACACTGAAGCTTTCTTT.

This clone has only one observation. This chain joins TRBV2 and TRBJ1-2, with TRBD1 identical over 7 bases. V gave up 3 bases and J gave up 0 bases; unmatched junction bases: 7. The CDR3 length is 16 residues. CDR1 is SNHLY, CDR2 FYNNEI, per germline. The CDR3 coding sequence is TGTGCCAGCAGTGAGAACAGGGGTGGGGCTAACTATGGCTACACCTTC. Translated, it gives CASSENRGGANYGYTF.

The chain carries TRBV18 and TRBJ1-2; 8 nucleotides line up with TRBD1. Germline V lookup: CDR1 KGHSH, CDR2 LQKENI. The CDR3 spans 15 residues. V lost 3 bases and J lost 5; bases outside the gene matches: 8. DNA of the CDR3: TGTGCCAGCTCACCCGGACAGGGAGAGTTGTATGGCTACACCTTC. It encodes CASSPGQGELYGYTF.